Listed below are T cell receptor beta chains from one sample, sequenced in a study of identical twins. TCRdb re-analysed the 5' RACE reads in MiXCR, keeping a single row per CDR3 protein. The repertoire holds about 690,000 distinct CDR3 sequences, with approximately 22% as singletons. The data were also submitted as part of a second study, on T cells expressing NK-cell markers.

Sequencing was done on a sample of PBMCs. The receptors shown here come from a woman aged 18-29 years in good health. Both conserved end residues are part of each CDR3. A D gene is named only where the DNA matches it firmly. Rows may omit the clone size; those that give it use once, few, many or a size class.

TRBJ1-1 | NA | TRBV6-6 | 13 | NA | CASQRLFNTEAFF | TGTGCCAGCCAGAGACTGTTTAACACTGAAGCTTTCTTT
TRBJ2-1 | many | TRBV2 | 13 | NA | CASSKGGRNEQFF | TGTGCCAGCAGCAAAGGGGGACGGAATGAGCAGTTCTTC
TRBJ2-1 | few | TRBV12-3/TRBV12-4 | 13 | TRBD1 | CASSLGGGIRQFF | TGTGCCAGCAGTTTAGGAGGGGGCATACGGCAGTTCTTC
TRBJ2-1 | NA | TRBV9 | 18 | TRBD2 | CASSAGPGGRYGTGEQFF | TGTGCCAGCAGCGCTGGGCCGGGAGGACGCTATGGGACGGGTGAGCAGTTCTTC
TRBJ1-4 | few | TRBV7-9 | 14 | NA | CATFGPATNEKLFF | TGTGCCACCTTCGGGCCTGCAACTAATGAAAAACTGTTTTTT
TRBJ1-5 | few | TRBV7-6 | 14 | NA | CASSLEAGNQPQHF | TGTGCCAGCAGCTTAGAGGCAGGCAATCAGCCCCAGCATTTT
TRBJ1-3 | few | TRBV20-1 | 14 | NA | CSATDSASGNTIYF | TGCAGTGCTACCGACAGTGCTTCTGGAAACACCATATATTTT
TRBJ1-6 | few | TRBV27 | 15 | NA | CASSPGRLGYSPLHF | TGTGCCAGCAGTCCCGGACGGCTGGGGTATTCACCCCTCCACTTT
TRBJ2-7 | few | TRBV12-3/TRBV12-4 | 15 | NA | CASTFGLGATYEQYF | TGTGCCAGCACCTTCGGGTTGGGGGCAACCTACGAGCAGTACTTC
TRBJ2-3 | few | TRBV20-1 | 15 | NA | CSATPGTLRTDTQYF | TGCAGTGCCACCCCTGGGACCTTGAGGACAGATACGCAGTATTTT
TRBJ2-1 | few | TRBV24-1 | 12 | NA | CATAGDYNEQFF | TGTGCCACGGCAGGGGACTACAATGAGCAGTTCTTC
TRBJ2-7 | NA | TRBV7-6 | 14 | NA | CASSSSPDSYEQYF | TGTGCCAGCAGTTCCTCCCCGGACTCCTACGAGCAGTACTTC
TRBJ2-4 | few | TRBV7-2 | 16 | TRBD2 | CASSLRPAGVQNIQYF | TGTGCCAGCAGCTTACGTCCCGCGGGAGTTCAAAACATTCAGTACTTC
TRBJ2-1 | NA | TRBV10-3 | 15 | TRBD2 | CAISERSGGDNEQFF | TGTGCCATCAGTGAACGGAGCGGGGGGGACAATGAGCAGTTCTTC
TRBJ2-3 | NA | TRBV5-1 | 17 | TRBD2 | CASSIQGLAGGSDTQYF | TGCGCCAGCAGCATCCAGGGACTAGCGGGGGGTTCCGATACGCAGTATTTT
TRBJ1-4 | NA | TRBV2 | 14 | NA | CASSEAWTDEKLFF | TGTGCCAGCAGTGAAGCGTGGACGGATGAAAAACTGTTTTTT
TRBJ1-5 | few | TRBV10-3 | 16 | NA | CAISESGRGLNQPQHF | TGTGCCATCAGTGAGTCAGGCAGGGGACTAAATCAGCCCCAGCATTTT
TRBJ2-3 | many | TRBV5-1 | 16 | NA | CASSSGMVAATDTQYF | TGCGCCAGCAGCTCGGGGATGGTTGCAGCGACAGATACGCAGTATTTT
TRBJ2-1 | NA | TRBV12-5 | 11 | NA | CASGSRKPPFF | TGTGCTAGTGGTTCTAGGAAGCCCCCCTTCTTC
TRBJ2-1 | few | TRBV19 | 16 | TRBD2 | CASSRVAGIPYNEQFF | TGTGCCAGTAGTAGGGTAGCGGGGATACCCTACAATGAGCAGTTCTTC
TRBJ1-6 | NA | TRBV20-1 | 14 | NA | CSARTGVLNSPLHF | TGCAGTGCCCGAACTGGGGTTCTGAATTCACCCCTCCACTTT
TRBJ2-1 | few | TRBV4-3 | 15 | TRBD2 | CASSQGERGYNEQFF | TGCGCCAGCAGCCAGGGGGAGCGGGGGTACAATGAGCAGTTCTTC
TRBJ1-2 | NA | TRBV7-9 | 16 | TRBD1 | CASTSTGDRLNYGYTF | TGTGCCAGCACCTCAACTGGGGACAGACTTAACTATGGCTACACCTTC
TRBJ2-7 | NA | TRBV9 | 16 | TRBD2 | CASSVVAGGPPYEQYF | TGTGCCAGCAGCGTAGTGGCGGGAGGGCCGCCCTACGAGCAGTACTTC
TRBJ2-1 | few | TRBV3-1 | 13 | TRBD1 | CASRGTGVREQFF | TGTGCCAGCAGAGGGACAGGGGTACGTGAGCAGTTCTTC
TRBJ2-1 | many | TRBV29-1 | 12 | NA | CSVVTDYNEQFF | TGCAGCGTTGTGACAGACTACAATGAGCAGTTCTTC
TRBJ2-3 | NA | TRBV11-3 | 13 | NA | CASSHPAGDTQYF | TGTGCCAGCAGCCATCCAGCCGGAGATACGCAGTATTTT
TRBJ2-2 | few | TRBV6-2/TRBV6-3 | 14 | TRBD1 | CASNRQGVTGELFF | TGTGCCAGCAACCGACAGGGTGTCACCGGGGAGCTGTTTTTT
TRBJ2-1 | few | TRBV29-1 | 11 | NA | CSVSRYNEQFF | TGCAGCGTTTCCCGCTACAATGAGCAGTTCTTC
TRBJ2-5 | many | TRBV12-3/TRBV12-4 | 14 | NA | CASSFRAVGETQYF | TGTGCCAGCAGTTTCCGGGCAGTCGGAGAGACCCAGTACTTC
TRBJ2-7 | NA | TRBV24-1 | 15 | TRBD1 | CATPEHRGYRGEQYF | TGTGCCACCCCGGAGCACAGGGGGTATCGCGGCGAGCAGTACTTC
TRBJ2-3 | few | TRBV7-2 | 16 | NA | CASSLTRWNPTDTQYF | TGTGCCAGCAGCTTAACCCGGTGGAACCCTACAGATACGCAGTATTTT
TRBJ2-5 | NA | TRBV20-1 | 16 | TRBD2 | CSARALGREGRETQYF | TGCAGTGCTAGAGCCCTTGGGCGGGAGGGCCGAGAGACCCAGTACTTC
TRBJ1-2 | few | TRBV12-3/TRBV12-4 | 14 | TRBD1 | CASTRYRGDYGYTF | TGTGCCAGCACCAGATACAGGGGAGACTATGGCTACACCTTC
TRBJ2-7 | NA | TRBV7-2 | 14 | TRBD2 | CASSSRTSGTEQYF | TGTGCCAGCAGCTCCCGGACTAGCGGGACCGAGCAGTACTTC
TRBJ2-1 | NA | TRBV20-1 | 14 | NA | CSAQGWILYNEQFF | TGCAGTGCCCAAGGTTGGATCCTCTACAATGAGCAGTTCTTC
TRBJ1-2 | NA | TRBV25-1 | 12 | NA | CASSPGEYGYTF | TGTGCCAGCAGTCCTGGAGAATATGGCTACACCTTC